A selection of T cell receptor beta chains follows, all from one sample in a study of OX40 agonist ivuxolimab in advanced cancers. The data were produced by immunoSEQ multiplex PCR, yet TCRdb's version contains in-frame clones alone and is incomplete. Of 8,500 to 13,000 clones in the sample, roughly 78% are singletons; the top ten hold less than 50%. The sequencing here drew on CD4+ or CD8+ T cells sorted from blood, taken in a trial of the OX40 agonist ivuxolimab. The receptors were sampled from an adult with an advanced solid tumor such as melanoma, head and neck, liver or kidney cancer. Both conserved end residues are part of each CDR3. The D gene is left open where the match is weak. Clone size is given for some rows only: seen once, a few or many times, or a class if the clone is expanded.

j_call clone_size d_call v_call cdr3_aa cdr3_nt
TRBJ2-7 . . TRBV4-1 CASSPFHRGNHEQYF TGCGCCAGCAGCCCCTTCCACCGGGGGAACCACGAGCAGTACTTC
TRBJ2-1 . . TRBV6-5 CASSSTGEQFF TGTGCCAGCAGTTCTACGGGTGAGCAGTTCTTC
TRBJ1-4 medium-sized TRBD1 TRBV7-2 CASSPRTGGASNEKLFF TGTGCCAGCAGCCCCCGGACAGGGGGCGCGTCAAATGAAAAACTGTTTTTT
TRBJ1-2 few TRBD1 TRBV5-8 CASSGTGGEWYGYTF TGTGCCAGCAGCGGAACAGGGGGCGAGTGGTATGGCTACACCTTC
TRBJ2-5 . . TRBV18 CASSPSGGAETQYF TGTGCCAGCTCACCATCGGGGGGCGCGGAGACCCAGTACTTC
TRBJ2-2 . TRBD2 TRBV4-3 CASSQDGGRAVTGELFF TGCGCCAGCAGCCAAGATGGCGGGAGGGCCGTCACCGGGGAGCTGTTTTTT
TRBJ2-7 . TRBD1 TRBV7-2 CASSSGQGNEQYF TGTGCCAGCAGCTCGGGACAGGGGAACGAGCAGTACTTC
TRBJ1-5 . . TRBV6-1 CASSEVTAYNQPQHF TGTGCCAGCAGTGAAGTAACAGCTTACAATCAGCCCCAGCATTTT
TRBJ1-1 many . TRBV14 CASSQHAGNTEAFF TGTGCCAGCAGCCAACATGCGGGAAACACTGAAGCTTTCTTT
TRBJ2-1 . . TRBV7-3 CASSLELSSYNEQFF TGTGCCAGCAGCCTGGAGCTCAGCTCCTACAATGAGCAGTTCTTC
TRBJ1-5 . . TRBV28 CASSLSSNQPQHF TGTGCCAGCAGTTTAAGTAGCAATCAGCCCCAGCATTTT
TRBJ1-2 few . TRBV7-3 CASSLAANQGDGYTF TGTGCCAGCAGCTTGGCTGCTAATCAGGGCGATGGCTACACCTTC
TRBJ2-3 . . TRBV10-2 CATLSRGDTQYF TGCGCCACCCTCTCTCGGGGAGATACGCAGTATTTT
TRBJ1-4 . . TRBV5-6 CASSLYLDIRIEKLFF TGTGCCAGCAGCTTGTATTTGGACATTCGAATTGAAAAACTGTTTTTT
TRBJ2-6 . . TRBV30 CACGGESGANVLTF TGTGCCTGCGGGGGAGAATCTGGGGCCAACGTCCTGACTTTC
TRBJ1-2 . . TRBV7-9 CASSGIGNGYTF TGTGCCAGCAGCGGGATAGGGAATGGCTACACCTTC
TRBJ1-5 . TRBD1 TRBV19 CASSTRTGPNANQPQHF TGTGCCAGTAGTACTCGGACAGGCCCTAACGCCAATCAGCCCCAGCATTTT
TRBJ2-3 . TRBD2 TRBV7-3 CASSGLAGDSDTQYF TGTGCCAGCAGCGGATTAGCGGGGGATTCAGATACGCAGTATTTT
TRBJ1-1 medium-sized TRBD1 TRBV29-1 CSVDLSTGLNTEAFF TGCAGCGTTGACCTGTCGACAGGGCTGAACACTGAAGCTTTCTTT
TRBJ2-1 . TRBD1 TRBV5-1 CASRDGTDTMMITYNEQFF TGCGCCAGCAGGGATGGGACAGACACTATGATGATCACCTACAATGAGCAGTTCTTC
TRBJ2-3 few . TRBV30 CAWSVSGFTDTQYF TGTGCCTGGAGTGTAAGCGGGTTCACAGATACGCAGTATTTT
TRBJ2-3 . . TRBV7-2 CASSAPRFTQYF TGTGCCAGCAGCGCCCCCCGGTTTACGCAGTATTTT
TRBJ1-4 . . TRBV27 CASSPLTGRNEKLFF TGTGCCAGCAGTCCGTTGACAGGCCGTAATGAAAAACTGTTTTTT
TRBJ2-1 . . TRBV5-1 CASSPEGGSYNEQFF TGCGCCAGCAGCCCGGAGGGGGGCTCCTACAATGAGCAGTTCTTC
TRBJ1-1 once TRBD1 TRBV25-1 CASAGTGWTEAFF TGTGCCAGTGCAGGGACAGGGTGGACTGAAGCTTTCTTT
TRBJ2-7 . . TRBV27 CASSPLDRPYEQYF TGTGCCAGCAGTCCTCTAGACAGGCCCTACGAGCAGTACTTC
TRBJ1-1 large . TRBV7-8 CASSLDRFSISVLNTEAFF TGTGCCAGCAGCTTAGACAGGTTCTCAATTTCTGTGCTGAACACTGAAGCTTTCTTT
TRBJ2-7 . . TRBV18 CASSPPKEWEQYF TGTGCCAGCTCACCACCTAAAGAGTGGGAGCAGTACTTC
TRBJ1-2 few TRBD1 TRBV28 CASSLGGQGARYYGYTF TGTGCCAGCAGTTTAGGGGGACAGGGGGCGCGATACTATGGCTACACCTTC
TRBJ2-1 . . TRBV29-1 CSAGPYNEQFF TGCAGCGCGGGACCCTACAATGAGCAGTTCTTC
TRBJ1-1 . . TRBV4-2 CASSLTQGTTEAFF TGTGCCAGCAGCCTGACACAGGGTACAACTGAAGCTTTCTTT
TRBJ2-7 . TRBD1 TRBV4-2 CASSQDSGTGGYEQYF TGTGCCAGCAGCCAAGATTCCGGGACAGGGGGCTACGAGCAGTACTTC
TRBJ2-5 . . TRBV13 CASSLMSGKQETQYF TGTGCCAGCAGCTTAATGTCGGGGAAGCAAGAGACCCAGTACTTC
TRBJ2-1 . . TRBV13 CASSLGQYNEQFF TGTGCCAGCAGCTTAGGCCAGTACAATGAGCAGTTCTTC
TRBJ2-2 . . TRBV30 CAWSVRHNTGELFF TGTGCCTGGAGTGTACGGCACAACACCGGGGAGCTGTTTTTT
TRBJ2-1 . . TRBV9 CASSSTGGLYNEQFF TGTGCCAGCAGCTCTACAGGAGGCCTCTACAATGAGCAGTTCTTC
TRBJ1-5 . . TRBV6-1 CASSRQYSNQPQHF TGTGCCAGCAGTCGGCAGTATAGCAATCAGCCCCAGCATTTT
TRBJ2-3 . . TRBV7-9 CASSYGRVHTDTQYF TGTGCCAGCAGCTATGGCAGGGTCCACACAGATACGCAGTATTTT
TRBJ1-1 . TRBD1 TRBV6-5 CASSNPGTGVSEAFF TGTGCCAGCAGTAATCCCGGGACAGGGGTCTCTGAAGCTTTCTTT
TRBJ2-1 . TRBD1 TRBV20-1 CSADRGLGQFF TGCAGTGCTGACAGGGGGCTGGGGCAGTTCTTC
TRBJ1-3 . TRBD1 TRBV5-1 CASRMGQSSGNTIYF TGCGCCAGCCGAATGGGACAGTCCTCTGGAAACACCATATATTTT
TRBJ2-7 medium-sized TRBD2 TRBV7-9 CASSWVAGAYEQYF TGTGCCAGCAGCTGGGTAGCGGGAGCCTACGAGCAGTACTTC
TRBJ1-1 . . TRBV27 CASSFTGNTEAFF TGTGCCAGCAGTTTTACTGGTAACACTGAAGCTTTCTTT
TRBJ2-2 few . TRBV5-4 CASGDLTGELFF TGTGCCAGCGGGGACTTAACCGGGGAGCTGTTTTTT
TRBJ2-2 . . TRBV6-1 CASSAGPELTGELFF TGTGCCAGCAGTGCAGGACCAGAACTCACCGGGGAGCTGTTTTTT
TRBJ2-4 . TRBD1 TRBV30 CAWSPGGQGMGAKNIQYF TGTGCCTGGAGTCCAGGGGGACAGGGGATGGGCGCCAAAAACATTCAGTACTTC
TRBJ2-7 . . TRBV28 CASSPNYEQYF TGTGCCAGCAGTCCGAATTACGAGCAGTACTTC
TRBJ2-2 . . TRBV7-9 CASTYPSLRELFF TGTGCCAGCACCTATCCCAGTTTACGGGAGCTGTTTTTT
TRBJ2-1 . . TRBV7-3 CASSESANYNEQFF TGTGCCAGCAGCGAGTCAGCTAATTACAATGAGCAGTTCTTC
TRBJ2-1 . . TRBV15 CATSRTASRMGNEQFF TGTGCCACCAGCAGAACGGCCTCGCGGATGGGCAATGAGCAGTTCTTC